What follows are 20 T cell receptor beta chains derived from one specimen sequenced in a study of blood T cell repertoires in COVID-19. Method: immunoSEQ multiplex PCR; TCRdb's copy keeps in-frame clones and lacks some. The data show about 40,000 clones, 80% to 90% seen once. Sequencing was performed on peripheral blood. Receptors originate from a woman between 70 and 85 years old with acute or convalescent COVID-19.

The chain employs TRBV11-2 and TRBJ2-3; TRBD1 matches 7 bases. Germline V gives CDR1 SGHAT, CDR2 FQNNGV. The V gene end was trimmed by 5 bases and the J gene end by 6 bases; junction bases not matched to a gene: 8. The CDR3 consists of 14 residues. The CDR3 reads CASSARQGRDTQYF. Here the CDR3 DNA reads TGTGCCAGCAGCGCCAGACAGGGACGCGATACGCAGTATTTT.

The rearrangement joins TRBV4-3 to TRBJ2-1; D not resolved. Germline CDR1 reads LGHNA; CDR2 reads YSLEER. The CDR3 is 16 residues long. V was shortened by 2 bases and J by 2 bases, with 13 bases between the two germline ends. This chain's CDR3 is CASSQRLGGAYNEQFF. CDR3 DNA sequence: TGCGCCAGCAGCCAAAGGTTAGGCGGTGCCTACAATGAGCAGTTCTTC.

The chain recombines TRBV3-1 (or the pseudogene TRBV3-2) with TRBJ1-2, with D perhaps matching TRBD1 (5 bases). The CDR3 extends over 14 amino acids. Germline lookup yields CDR1 LGHDT and CDR2 YNNKEL (reference sequence). The V end lost 0 bases, the J end lost 4 bases, and 9 bases lay between the germline ends. Written as DNA, the CDR3 is TGTGCCAGCAGCCAAGAGGCGGACACCTATGGCTACACCTTC. Translation: CASSQEADTYGYTF.

The chain recombines TRBV7-2 with TRBJ2-2, with 8 bases fitting TRBD2. CDR1 and CDR2 (germline): SGHTA, FQGNSA. The CDR3 extends over 15 amino acids. Trimming removed 5 bases from V and 4 bases from J; junction bases left unmatched: 6. The CDR3 DNA is TGTGCCAGCAGCCCGGGACTAGACGGCACCGGGGAGCTGTTTTTT. It yields the protein CASSPGLDGTGELFF.

CDR3 loop: CASSEPETTEAFF. CDR3 in DNA: TGTGCCAGCAGTGAGCCGGAGACCACTGAAGCTTTCTTT. The J gene is TRBJ1-1, the V gene TRBV2, with no clear D. The CDR3 loop spans 13 amino acids. Trimming shortened V by 3 bases and J by 4 bases, and 9 bases separated the two germline ends. Per germline, CDR1 SNHLY and CDR2 FYNNEI.

This clone has only one observation. V gene TRBV18 combines with J gene TRBJ1-4, with D possibly TRBD1 on 5 matching bases. Germline values: CDR1 KGHSH, CDR2 LQKENI. V dropped 0 bases and J dropped 8 bases, with 13 bases sitting between them. CDR3 size: 15 residues. CDR3 DNA: TGTGCCAGCTCACCACCTAACAGGAGTAAGGAAAAACTGTTTTTT. It yields the protein CASSPPNRSKEKLFF.

The rearrangement uses TRBV7-8 and TRBJ2-3; 14 bases map to TRBD2. Unmatched junction bases numbered 3, after V lost 3 bases and J lost 4 bases. This CDR3 is 16 amino acids long. Germline assignment: CDR1 SGHVS and CDR2 FQNEAQ. The CDR3 spells CASSLGGLAGADTQYF. In nucleotides, the CDR3 is TGTGCCAGCAGCTTGGGGGGACTAGCGGGAGCAGATACGCAGTATTTT.

The chain employs TRBV5-6 and TRBJ2-3; 9 bases are shared with TRBD2. Germline trimming cut 5 bases from V and 5 bases from J; bases unmatched to any gene: 12. Germline V CDR1 and CDR2: SGHDT, YYEEEE. The CDR3 has 16 residues. In DNA form, the CDR3 reads TGTGCCAGCAGGGAATACAGCGGGAGGCGGAGAGATACGCAGTATTTT. Protein: CASREYSGRRRDTQYF.

J is TRBJ2-3 and V is TRBV5-4; the match to TRBD2 covers 9 bases. This CDR3 is 15 amino acids long. Losses at the gene ends were 4 bases for V and 5 bases for J; bases not matched to a gene: 8. CDR1 is SGHNT and CDR2 is YYREEE in the germline V gene (reference sequence). The CDR3 nucleotides are TGTGCCAGCAGCGAGGAAGCGGGGGGAAGAGATACGCAGTATTTT. It yields the protein CASSEEAGGRDTQYF.

CDR3 amino acids: CASSPTSGSDQREV. The CDR3 coding sequence is TGTGCCAGCAGCCCAACTAGCGGGAGTGACCAACGAGAAGTC. V gene TRBV11-3 combines with J gene TRBJ2-7, with TRBD2 matching over 11 bases. Germline V lookup: CDR1 SGHNT, CDR2 YENEEA. This CDR3 has 14 amino acids.

This clone was observed a single time. The chain uses TRBV28 and TRBJ2-1, with 13 bases lining up with TRBD2. The ends lost 6 bases at V and 5 bases at J; junction bases unmatched: 7. Germline V gene sequence: CDR1 MDHEN, CDR2 SYDVKM. The CDR3 totals 16 residues. As DNA, the CDR3 is TGTGCCAGCAGACTTACTAGCGGGGGGGCCCACAATGAGCAGTTCTTC. Amino acid sequence: CASRLTSGGAHNEQFF.

The chain is built from TRBV6-6 and TRBJ1-1, with D perhaps TRBD1 (6 bases). CDR1 MNHNY and CDR2 SVGAGI come from the germline V gene (reference sequence). The CDR3 sequence is 13 residues long. Trimming left V 6 bases short and J 1 base short, with 9 bases between. The CDR3 DNA reads TGTGCCAGCAGCATACAGGGGAACACTGAAGCTTTCTTT. Translated, it gives CASSIQGNTEAFF.

V usage is TRBV27 and J usage is TRBJ1-1; 8 positions match TRBD1. Germline CDR1 reads MNHEY; CDR2 reads SMNVEV (reference sequence). With 6 bases clipped from V and 3 bases from J, the junction kept 3 bases outside the gene matches. The CDR3 is 13 amino acids. CDR3 DNA sequence: TGTGCCAGCAGAATACAGGGGGACACTGAAGCTTTCTTT. Translating gives CASRIQGDTEAFF.

This chain joins TRBV21-1 and TRBJ2-5; the table's D call of TRBD1 was not tested on the DNA. TRBV21-1 is tagged as a pseudogene. The CDR3 covers 16 residues. The CDR3 DNA follows: TGTGCCAGCAGTCACAAGGACCAACAGGGGAAAGAGACCCAGTACTTC. As protein: CASSHKDQQGKETQYF.

This rearrangement joins TRBV7-8 to TRBJ2-3; D not resolved. This CDR3 spans 19 amino acids. CDR1 is SGHVS, CDR2 FQNEAQ, per germline. Trimming took off 0 bases at V and 3 bases at J, with 22 bases between the two ends. CDR3: CASSLAISVHHSSTDTQYF. CDR3 sequence (DNA): TGTGCCAGCAGCTTAGCGATATCCGTTCACCACAGTTCGACAGATACGCAGTATTTT.

The chain has TRBV2 and TRBJ1-5; weak D call: TRBD1 (5 bases). The CDR3 runs to 14 residues. Germline V gene lookup returns CDR1 SNHLY and CDR2 FYNNEI. Trimming left V 4 bases short and J 3 bases short, with 10 bases between. CDR3 residues: CASSGRVSNQPQHF. The CDR3 DNA reads TGTGCCAGCAGTGGCAGGGTTTCCAATCAGCCCCAGCATTTT.

The rearrangement joins TRBV4-1 to TRBJ2-3, with a tentative D call TRBD2 (6 bases). CDR3 size: 16 residues. Trimming left V 2 bases short and J 0 bases short, with 12 bases between. Germline V gives CDR1 MGHRA, CDR2 YSYEKL. The CDR3 DNA reads TGCGCCAGCAGCCAACTGCTAGCGTCTAGCACAGATACGCAGTATTTT. The encoded protein is CASSQLLASSTDTQYF.

This rearrangement joins TRBV27 to TRBJ2-1; 12 nucleotides line up with TRBD2. Unmatched junction bases numbered 3, after V lost 3 bases and J lost 3 bases. Germline CDR1 MNHEY, CDR2 SMNVEV (reference sequence). The CDR3 covers 16 residues. CDR3 bases: TGTGCCAGCAGTTTTATACTAGCGGGGGGCTACAATGAGCAGTTCTTC. Amino acid sequence: CASSFILAGGYNEQFF.

A single count supports this clone. The rearrangement links TRBV19 to TRBJ1-4; 8 bases align to TRBD1. Losses at the gene ends were 2 bases for V and 1 base for J; bases not matched to a gene: 6. The CDR3 length is 17 residues. Germline V lookup: CDR1 LNHDA, CDR2 SQIVND (reference sequence). DNA of the CDR3: TGTGCCAGTAGTATATTCCAGGGGGCTGGAACTAATGAAAAACTGTTTTTT. Residues: CASSIFQGAGTNEKLFF.

The rearrangement uses TRBV21-1 and TRBJ2-7; the table's D gene call, TRBD1, was not cross checked with the DNA. TRBV21-1 is reported as a pseudogene. The CDR3 spans 14 residues. This CDR3 reads CASTKVCVSYEQYV. The CDR3 DNA follows: TGTGCCAGCACCAAGGTTTGTGTCAGCTACGAGCAGTACGTC.